This T cell receptor (beta chain) came from a study of neoadjuvant anti-PD-1 for oral cavity cancer. In this sample, this clone turned up a few times. Trimming took off 5 bases at V and 7 bases at J, with 12 bases between the two ends. Germline assignment: CDR1 MNHNS and CDR2 SASEGT. The CDR3 covers 13 residues. Generated by immunoSEQ multiplex PCR, the TCRdb table keeps only in-frame clones and is missing some. Among 13,000 to 15,000 clones listed, roughly 70% were seen once. Time point indicated: after neoadjuvant nivolumab, at surgical resection. The rearrangement links TRBV6-1 to TRBJ1-5; D uncertain. This sample comprised PBMCs, obtained after nivolumab (anti-PD-1) treatment. The receptor comes from a person aged 35-80 years with oral cavity squamous cell carcinoma. The CDR3 region has the DNA TGTGCCAGCAGTCTGGCTTACAAACAGCCCCAGCATTTT. Residues: CASSLAYKQPQHF.